The rows below give T cell receptor beta chains drawn from one sample of a study of blood T cell repertoires in COVID-19. Sequenced by immunoSEQ multiplex PCR; TCRdb stores in-frame clones only, minus some. Of over 55,000 clones in the sample, about 68% are singletons; the top ten hold approximately 40%. What was sequenced was peripheral blood. All receptors come from a woman in her sixties or seventies with acute or convalescent COVID-19. Each CDR3 is given with its conserved first and last residue. A D gene is named only where the DNA matches it firmly. Where a row states a size, it is once, few, many or the class of an expanded clone; other rows omit it.

clone_size | d_call | cdr3_length | j_call | v_call | cdr3_nt | cdr3_aa
once | TRBD2 | 17 | TRBJ2-7 | TRBV6-6 | TGTGCCAGCAGTCCATTCCCGGTGGGGGGGAAAAACTACGAGCAGTACTTC | CASSPFPVGGKNYEQYF
. | . | 15 | TRBJ1-1 | TRBV7-2 | TGTGCCAGCAGCTTAGTGGGGGGGCGGACCACTGAAGCTTTCTTT | CASSLVGGRTTEAFF
. | . | 13 | TRBJ1-1 | TRBV6-5 | TGTGCCAGCAGTAAGGGGTTGGGCGCTGAAGCTTTCTTT | CASSKGLGAEAFF
few | . | 16 | TRBJ1-1 | TRBV5-1 | TGCGCCAGCAGCCCGTTTGGGGCCCAGAAGAACACTGAAGCTTTCTTT | CASSPFGAQKNTEAFF
few | TRBD2 | 14 | TRBJ2-1 | TRBV18 | TGTGCCAGCTCGCTAAATTGGGGGGGAAATGAGCAGTTCTTC | CASSLNWGGNEQFF
. | . | 14 | TRBJ1-2 | TRBV7-2 | TGTGCCAGCAGCTTCGGGAAACAGGGTAGAGGCTACACCTTC | CASSFGKQGRGYTF
. | TRBD1 | 20 | TRBJ2-2 | TRBV3-1/TRBV3-2 | TGTGCCAGCAGCCAAGAGTTCCCCGGGACAGCAGCCTCGAACACCGGGGAGCTGTTTTTT | CASSQEFPGTAASNTGELFF
. | TRBD1 | 17 | TRBJ1-1 | TRBV10-3 | TGTGCCATCAGTGAAGGAGTAAACAGGGGGCCGAACACTGAAGCTTTCTTT | CAISEGVNRGPNTEAFF
once | . | 13 | TRBJ2-1 | TRBV7-7 | TGTGCCAGCAGCTTAGGGCTTCACAATGAGCAGTTCTTC | CASSLGLHNEQFF
. | TRBD2 | 14 | TRBJ2-2 | TRBV6-5 | TGTGCCAGCAGGTCGGGGGGGGACACCGGGGAGCTGTTTTTT | CASRSGGDTGELFF
. | TRBD2 | 15 | TRBJ2-2 | TRBV9 | TGTGCCAGCAGCTTCCTAGCGGCGAACACCGGGGAGCTGTTTTTT | CASSFLAANTGELFF
. | TRBD2 | 16 | TRBJ2-1 | TRBV5-1 | TGCGCCAGCAGCTTCTCAGGACTAGCGGGAGTTAGGGAGCAGTTCTTC | CASSFSGLAGVREQFF
. | . | 13 | TRBJ1-1 | TRBV2 | TGTGCCAGCAGTGAACAGGATTGGTCTGAAGCTTTCTTT | CASSEQDWSEAFF
once | TRBD2 | 16 | TRBJ2-7 | TRBV5-1 | TGCGCCAGCAGCTTCGGCGGGAGGGCCGCCTCCTACGAGCAGTACTTC | CASSFGGRAASYEQYF
. | TRBD2 | 14 | TRBJ2-7 | TRBV14 | TGTGCCAGCAGCCAATTACTAGCGGGTTACGAGCAGTACTTC | CASSQLLAGYEQYF
. | . | 14 | TRBJ1-1 | TRBV5-6 | TGTGCCAGCAGCCCGAGGTATGGGAGCTCCGAAGCTTTCTTT | CASSPRYGSSEAFF
few | TRBD2 | 16 | TRBJ2-7 | TRBV30 | TGTGCCTGGAGTGTAGCTTCGAGCGGGAAATCGTACGAGCAGTACTTC | CAWSVASSGKSYEQYF
once | TRBD1 | 13 | TRBJ1-2 | TRBV11-2 | TGTGCCAGCAGCGGGACAGGGAGCGGCGGCTACACCTTC | CASSGTGSGGYTF
. | . | 14 | TRBJ1-5 | TRBV19 | TGTGCCAGTAGTGCGGGCCGACCGAATCAGCCCCAGCATTTT | CASSAGRPNQPQHF
. | TRBD2 | 19 | TRBJ2-1 | TRBV24-1 | TGTGCCACCAGTGATTTGTCGGTTCAGGGACTATCTTCCTACAATGAGCAGTTCTTC | CATSDLSVQGLSSYNEQFF
once | TRBD1 | 14 | TRBJ1-2 | TRBV6-1 | TGTGCCAGCAGTGAAGCGAGGGGGCGCGGTGGCTACACCTTC | CASSEARGRGGYTF
. | TRBD2 | 14 | TRBJ2-7 | TRBV7-6 | TGTGCCAGCAGCCTCACCGGGACTATCCACGAGCAGTACTTC | CASSLTGTIHEQYF
. | TRBD1 | 14 | TRBJ2-1 | TRBV24-1 | TGTGCCACCTCCGACAGGGCAGCCTACAATGAGCAGTTCTTC | CATSDRAAYNEQFF
. | . | 16 | TRBJ1-3 | TRBV10-3 | TGTGCCATCAGTGGGGAGGGGAGAAGCTCTGGAAACACCATATATTTT | CAISGEGRSSGNTIYF
. | TRBD1 | 14 | TRBJ1-4 | TRBV29-1 | TGCAGCGTTGAAGGCGACAGGGATAATGAAAAACTGTTTTTT | CSVEGDRDNEKLFF
. | TRBD1 | 18 | TRBJ1-2 | TRBV11-2 | TGTGCCAGCAGCTTAGGCCCACACCGGACAGGCGATAACTATGGCTACACCTTC | CASSLGPHRTGDNYGYTF
few | . | 12 | TRBJ2-7 | TRBV6-6 | TGTGCCAGCAGTTTCACTAGTTCCGAGCAGTACTTC | CASSFTSSEQYF
. | . | 15 | TRBJ2-7 | TRBV6-6 | TGTGCCAGCAGTTACTCGTCAGCGTCGGGCTACGAGCAGTACTTC | CASSYSSASGYEQYF
. | TRBD2 | 12 | TRBJ2-7 | TRBV28 | TGTGCCAGCAGCCTTAGCGGGACTGCGCAGTACTTC | CASSLSGTAQYF
. | TRBD1 | 12 | TRBJ1-1 | TRBV2 | TGTGCCAGCAGAGGGGACAGGGGTGAAGCTTTCTTT | CASRGDRGEAFF
. | TRBD1 | 14 | TRBJ1-6 | TRBV15 | TGTGCCACCACGCCGGACAGGGCCTTTTCACCCCTCCACTTT | CATTPDRAFSPLHF
once | . | 14 | TRBJ1-1 | TRBV6-2/TRBV6-3 | TGTGCCAGCAGTTACGATCGGAGGAGCACTGAAGCTTTCTTT | CASSYDRRSTEAFF
once | . | 17 | TRBJ2-3 | TRBV15 | TGTGCCACCAGCAGATCGCCGCGTGGGTCGAGGGCAGATACGCAGTATTTT | CATSRSPRGSRADTQYF
. | . | 15 | TRBJ2-1 | TRBV9 | TGTGCCAGCAGCGTAGCGGAGGGGTCATACAATGAGCAGTTCTTC | CASSVAEGSYNEQFF
. | TRBD2 | 16 | TRBJ2-3 | TRBV27 | TGTGCCAGCAGTCTTAGCGGGGGGTCTAGCACAGATACGCAGTATTTT | CASSLSGGSSTDTQYF
few | . | 11 | TRBJ2-7 | TRBV7-9 | TGTGCCAGCAGCACCTATTACGAGCAGTACTTC | CASSTYYEQYF
. | . | 18 | TRBJ2-6 | TRBV21-1 | . | CASSPWDRVGSGANVLTF
. | . | 14 | TRBJ2-1 | TRBV6-6 | TGTGCCACACAAAGTGACAGCTCCTACAATGAGCAGTTCTTC | CATQSDSSYNEQFF
. | TRBD2 | 17 | TRBJ2-1 | TRBV5-6 | TGTGCCAGCAGCAAAACTGCGGGGGGCCTACACTACAATGAGCAGTTCTTC | CASSKTAGGLHYNEQFF
. | . | 17 | TRBJ1-5 | TRBV7-2 | TGTGCCAGCAGCTTAGTCCCCGTCGGTATAGGCAATCAGCCCCAGCATTTT | CASSLVPVGIGNQPQHF
. | . | 13 | TRBJ2-2 | TRBV19 | TGTGCCAGTAGGCGCAGGGATACCGGGGAGCTGTTTTTT | CASRRRDTGELFF
few | TRBD1 | 15 | TRBJ1-5 | TRBV5-5 | TGTGCCAGCAGCGAGACAACAGGGGCCCATCAGCCCCAGCATTTT | CASSETTGAHQPQHF
. | TRBD1 | 18 | TRBJ2-7 | TRBV5-1 | TGCGCCAGCAGCTTATTGACAGGGGGCATGGGACTAAAGTACGAGCAGTACTTC | CASSLLTGGMGLKYEQYF
. | TRBD1 | 15 | TRBJ2-1 | TRBV3-1/TRBV3-2 | TGTGCCAGCAGCCAAGAGGGACAGGGCTACAATGAGCAGTTCTTC | CASSQEGQGYNEQFF
. | TRBD2 | 18 | TRBJ2-2 | TRBV5-4 | TGTGCCAGCACCGCGAGGGCCCTGGTCGGGAGGGATTCCGGGGAGCTGTTTTTT | CASTARALVGRDSGELFF
. | TRBD1 | 15 | TRBJ1-1 | TRBV5-4 | TGTGCCAGCAGCGGAACGGGACAGGGGAACACTGAAGCTTTCTTT | CASSGTGQGNTEAFF
. | . | 13 | TRBJ1-1 | TRBV6-6 | TGTGCCAGCACCCCGTCCCTGAACACTGAAGCTTTCTTT | CASTPSLNTEAFF
. | TRBD1 | 13 | TRBJ1-5 | TRBV28 | TGTGCCAGCAGGGGACAGGGGGCCCAGCCCCAGCATTTT | CASRGQGAQPQHF
once | TRBD1 | 15 | TRBJ2-2 | TRBV19 | TGTGCCAGTAGCAGGACAGGGGGCGCTTCCGGGGAGCTGTTTTTT | CASSRTGGASGELFF
. | . | 15 | TRBJ2-2 | TRBV11-1 | TGTGCCAGCAGCCTGACGGGTGGAGACACCGGGGAGCTGTTTTTT | CASSLTGGDTGELFF
. | . | 13 | TRBJ1-5 | TRBV28 | TGTGCCAGCAGTTTTAGCAGCAATCAGCCCCAGCATTTT | CASSFSSNQPQHF
. | . | 15 | TRBJ2-7 | TRBV6-2/TRBV6-3 | TGTGCCAGCAGTTACGCGACCTACAGGGCCAGCGAGCAGTACTTC | CASSYATYRASEQYF
. | . | 13 | TRBJ1-4 | TRBV28 | TGTGCCAGCGCGGGATCAACTAATGAAAAACTGTTTTTT | CASAGSTNEKLFF
. | TRBD1 | 18 | TRBJ2-4 | TRBV5-1 | TGCGCCAGCAGCGCACAGCCTCAGACAGGGGGGGCCAAAAACATTCAGTACTTC | CASSAQPQTGGAKNIQYF
few | . | 19 | TRBJ1-4 | TRBV3-1/TRBV3-2 | TGTGCCAGCAGCCCCATCTCAGGGGCGATCGCCGCAACTAATGAAAAACTGTTTTTT | CASSPISGAIAATNEKLFF
. | . | 16 | TRBJ1-6 | TRBV10-3 | TGTGCCATCAGTGAGTCGGTTGGCTCCCATAATTCACCCCTCCACTTT | CAISESVGSHNSPLHF
. | . | 13 | TRBJ1-2 | TRBV7-8 | TGTGCCAGCAGCTTAGGTAGGGGAGGCGGCTACACCTTC | CASSLGRGGGYTF
. | . | 16 | TRBJ2-7 | TRBV19 | TGTGCCAGTAGTATAGATCCGGCGGGGTCAAGGATCGAGCAGTACTTC | CASSIDPAGSRIEQYF
few | TRBD1 | 15 | TRBJ1-2 | TRBV3-1/TRBV3-2 | TGTGCCAGCAGCCTTAGGGACAGGGGGGTCAATGGCTACACCTTC | CASSLRDRGVNGYTF
. | TRBD2 | 16 | TRBJ2-3 | TRBV7-6 | TGTGCCAGCAGCTTAGGGGCTAGCGGAGGGTGGGATACGCAGTATTTT | CASSLGASGGWDTQYF